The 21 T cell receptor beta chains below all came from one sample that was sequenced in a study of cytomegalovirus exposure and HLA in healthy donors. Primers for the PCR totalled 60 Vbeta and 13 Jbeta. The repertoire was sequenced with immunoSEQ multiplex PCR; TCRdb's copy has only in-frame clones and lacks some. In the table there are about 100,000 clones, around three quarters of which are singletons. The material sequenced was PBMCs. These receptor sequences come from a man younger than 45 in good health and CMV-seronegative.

In DNA form, the CDR3 reads TGCAGCGTTGTCGGGGGAACCGAGCTCCCCTATGGCTACACCTTC. Protein: CSVVGGTELPYGYTF. The chain links TRBV29-1 to TRBJ1-2, with D maybe TRBD1 (5 bases). Germline V CDR1 and CDR2: SQVTM, ANQGSEA. The CDR3 sequence is 15 residues long. The V end was cut by 4 bases, the J end by 4 bases, with 19 bases between. The whole variable domain, filled in from reference TRBV29-1 and TRBJ1-2, reads SAVISQKPSRDICQRGTSLTIQCQVDSQVTMMFWYRQQPGQSLTLIATANQGSEATYESGFVIDKFPISRPNLTFSTLTVSNMSPEDSSIYLCSVVGGTELPYGYTFGSGTRLTVV.

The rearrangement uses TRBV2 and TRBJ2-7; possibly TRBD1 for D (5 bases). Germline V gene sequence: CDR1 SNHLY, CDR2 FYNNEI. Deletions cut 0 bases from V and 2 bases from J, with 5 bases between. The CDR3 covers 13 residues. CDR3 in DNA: TGTGCCAGCAGTGAAGCAGGGGCCTACGAGCAGTACTTC. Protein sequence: CASSEAGAYEQYF. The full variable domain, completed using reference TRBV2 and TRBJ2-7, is EPEVTQTPSHQVTQMGQEVILRCVPISNHLYFYWYRQILGQKVEFLVSFYNNEISEKSEIFDDQFSVERPDGSNFTLKIRSTKLEDSAMYFCASSEAGAYEQYFGPGTRLTVT.

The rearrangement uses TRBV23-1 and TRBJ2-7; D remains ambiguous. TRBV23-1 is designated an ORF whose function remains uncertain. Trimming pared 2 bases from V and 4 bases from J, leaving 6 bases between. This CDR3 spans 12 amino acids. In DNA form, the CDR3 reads TGCGCCAGCAGTCAAATAACATACGAGCAGTACTTC. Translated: CASSQITYEQYF.

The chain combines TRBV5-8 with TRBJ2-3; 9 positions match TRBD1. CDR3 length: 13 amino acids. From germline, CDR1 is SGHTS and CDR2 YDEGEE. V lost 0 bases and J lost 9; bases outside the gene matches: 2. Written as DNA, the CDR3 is TGTGCCAGCAGCTTGGGACAGGGGGGAACGCAGTATTTT. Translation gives CASSLGQGGTQYF.

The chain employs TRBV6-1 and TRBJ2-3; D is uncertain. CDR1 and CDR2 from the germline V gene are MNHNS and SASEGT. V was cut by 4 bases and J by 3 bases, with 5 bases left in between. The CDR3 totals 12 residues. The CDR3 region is CASSGQTDTQYF. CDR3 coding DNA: TGTGCCAGCAGTGGACAAACAGATACGCAGTATTTT.

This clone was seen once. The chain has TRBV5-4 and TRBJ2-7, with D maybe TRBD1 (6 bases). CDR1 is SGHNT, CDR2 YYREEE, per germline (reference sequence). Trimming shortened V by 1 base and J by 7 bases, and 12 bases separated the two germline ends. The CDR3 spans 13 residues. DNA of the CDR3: TGTGCCAGCAGCTTGATGGCAGGGGTTGAGCAGTACTTC. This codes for CASSLMAGVEQYF.

The chain's CDR3 is CASSSFRAGGTDTQYF. CDR3 coding DNA: TGCGCCAGCAGCTCCTTTCGGGCGGGGGGGACAGATACGCAGTATTTT. The chain joins TRBV4-1 to TRBJ2-3, with 9 bases aligning to TRBD2. V shed 5 bases, J shed 3 bases, and the junction held 9 bases outside the gene matches. Germline V gives CDR1 MGHRA, CDR2 YSYEKL. The CDR3 contains 16 residues.

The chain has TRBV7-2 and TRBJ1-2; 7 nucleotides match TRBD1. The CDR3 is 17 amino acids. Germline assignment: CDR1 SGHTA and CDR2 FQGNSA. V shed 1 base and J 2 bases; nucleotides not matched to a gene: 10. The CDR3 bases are TGTGCCAGCAGCTTAGGGCGGAGGACAGGAACCAACTATGGCTACACCTTC. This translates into CASSLGRRTGTNYGYTF.

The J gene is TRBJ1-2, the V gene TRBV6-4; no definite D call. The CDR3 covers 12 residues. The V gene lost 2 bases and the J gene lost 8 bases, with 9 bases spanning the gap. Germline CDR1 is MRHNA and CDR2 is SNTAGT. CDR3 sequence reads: CASSDMTRGYTF. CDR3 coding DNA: TGTGCCAGCAGTGACATGACAAGGGGCTACACCTTC.

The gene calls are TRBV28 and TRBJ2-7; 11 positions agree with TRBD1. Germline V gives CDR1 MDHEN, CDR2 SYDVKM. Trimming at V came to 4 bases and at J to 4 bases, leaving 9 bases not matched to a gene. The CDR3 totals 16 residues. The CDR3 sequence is CASSSTPGQGAYEQYF. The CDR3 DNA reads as TGTGCCAGCAGTTCGACACCTGGACAGGGGGCTTACGAGCAGTACTTC.

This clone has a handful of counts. The CDR3 DNA is TGCGCCAGCAGCCGATCGGGGGTTGAAGCTTTCTTT. Translation gives CASSRSGVEAFF. The V gene is TRBV4-1, the J gene TRBJ1-1; D might be TRBD1 (5 bases). This CDR3 contains 12 residues. Trimming cost V 4 bases and J 7 bases, with 10 bases left between them. In germline, CDR1 is MGHRA, CDR2 YSYEKL.

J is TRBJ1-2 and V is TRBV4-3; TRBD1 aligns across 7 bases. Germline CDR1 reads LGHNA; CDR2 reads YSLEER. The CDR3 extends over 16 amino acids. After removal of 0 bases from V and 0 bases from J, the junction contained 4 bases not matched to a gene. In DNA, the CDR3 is TGCGCCAGCAGCCAAGATGACAGGGCTTCTAACTATGGCTACACCTTC. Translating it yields CASSQDDRASNYGYTF.

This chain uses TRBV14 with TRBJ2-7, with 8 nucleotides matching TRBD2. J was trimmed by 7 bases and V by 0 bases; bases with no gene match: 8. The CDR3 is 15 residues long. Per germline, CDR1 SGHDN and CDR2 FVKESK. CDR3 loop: CASSQDRGLVDEQYF. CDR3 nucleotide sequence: TGTGCCAGCAGCCAAGATAGGGGACTAGTAGATGAGCAGTACTTC. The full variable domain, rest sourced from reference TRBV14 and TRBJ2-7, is EAGVTQFPSHSVIEKGQTVTLRCDPISGHDNLYWYRRVMGKEIKFLLHFVKESKQDESGMPNNRFLAERTGGTYSTLKVQPAELEDSGVYFCASSQDRGLVDEQYFGPGTRLTVT.

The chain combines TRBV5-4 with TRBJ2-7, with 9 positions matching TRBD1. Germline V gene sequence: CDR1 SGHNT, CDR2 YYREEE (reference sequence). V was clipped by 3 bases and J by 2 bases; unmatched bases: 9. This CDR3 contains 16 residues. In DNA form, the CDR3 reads TGTGCCAGCAGCTCAAGATCTAGACAGGGGGCCTACGAGCAGTACTTC. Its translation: CASSSRSRQGAYEQYF.

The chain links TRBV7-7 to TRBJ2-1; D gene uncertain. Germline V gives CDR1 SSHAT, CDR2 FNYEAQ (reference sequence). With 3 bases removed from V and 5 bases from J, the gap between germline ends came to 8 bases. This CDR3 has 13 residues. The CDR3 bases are TGTGCCAGCAGCTTTGACCGGGACAATGAGCAGTTCTTC. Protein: CASSFDRDNEQFF.

The CDR3 sequence: CSVGQGQISSYEQYF. The CDR3 DNA reads as TGCAGCGTTGGGCAGGGGCAGATAAGCTCCTACGAGCAGTACTTC. V is TRBV29-1 and J is TRBJ2-7; D is possibly TRBD1 (6 bases). Germline assignment: CDR1 SQVTM and CDR2 ANQGSEA. The V and J ends lost 4 bases and 0 bases respectively, with 16 bases between them. The CDR3 is 15 amino acids.

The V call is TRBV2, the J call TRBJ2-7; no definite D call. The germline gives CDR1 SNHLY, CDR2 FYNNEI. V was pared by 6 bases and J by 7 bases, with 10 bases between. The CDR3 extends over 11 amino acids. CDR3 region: CASSPLREQYF. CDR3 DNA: TGTGCCAGCAGCCCCTTGAGGGAGCAGTACTTC. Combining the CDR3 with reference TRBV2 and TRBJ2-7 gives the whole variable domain EPEVTQTPSHQVTQMGQEVILRCVPISNHLYFYWYRQILGQKVEFLVSFYNNEISEKSEIFDDQFSVERPDGSNFTLKIRSTKLEDSAMYFCASSPLREQYFGPGTRLTVT.

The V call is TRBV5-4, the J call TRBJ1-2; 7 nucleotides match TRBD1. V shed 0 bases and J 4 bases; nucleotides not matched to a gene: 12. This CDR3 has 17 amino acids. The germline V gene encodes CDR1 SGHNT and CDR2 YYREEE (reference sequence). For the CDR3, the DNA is TGTGCCAGCAGCTTGGCCGGGACAGCACTTACCCTCTATGGCTACACCTTC. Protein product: CASSLAGTALTLYGYTF.

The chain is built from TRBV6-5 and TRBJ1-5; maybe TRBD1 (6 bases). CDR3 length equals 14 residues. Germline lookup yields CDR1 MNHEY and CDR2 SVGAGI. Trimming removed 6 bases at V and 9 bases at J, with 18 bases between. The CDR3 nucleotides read TGTGCCAGCAGATCTACAGGGCTCCTAGGGCCCCAGCATTTT. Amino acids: CASRSTGLLGPQHF.

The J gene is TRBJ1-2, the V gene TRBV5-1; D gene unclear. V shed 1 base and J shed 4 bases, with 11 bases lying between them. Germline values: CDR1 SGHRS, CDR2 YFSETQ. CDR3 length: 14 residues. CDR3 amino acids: CASSLMTSGYGYTF. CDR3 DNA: TGCGCCAGCAGCTTGATGACTTCGGGCTATGGCTACACCTTC.

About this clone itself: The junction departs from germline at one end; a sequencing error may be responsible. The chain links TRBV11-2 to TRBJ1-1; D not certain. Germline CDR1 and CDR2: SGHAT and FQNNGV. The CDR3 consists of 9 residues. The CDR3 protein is CASSRHFLF. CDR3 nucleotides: TGTGCCAGCAGCCGACACTTCTTATTT. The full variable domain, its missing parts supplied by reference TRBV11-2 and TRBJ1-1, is EAGVAQSPRYKIIEKRQSVAFWCNPISGHATLYWYQQILGQGPKLLIQFQNNGVVDDSQLPKDRFSAERLKGVDSTLKIQPAKLEDSAVYLCASSRHFLFGQGTRLTVV.